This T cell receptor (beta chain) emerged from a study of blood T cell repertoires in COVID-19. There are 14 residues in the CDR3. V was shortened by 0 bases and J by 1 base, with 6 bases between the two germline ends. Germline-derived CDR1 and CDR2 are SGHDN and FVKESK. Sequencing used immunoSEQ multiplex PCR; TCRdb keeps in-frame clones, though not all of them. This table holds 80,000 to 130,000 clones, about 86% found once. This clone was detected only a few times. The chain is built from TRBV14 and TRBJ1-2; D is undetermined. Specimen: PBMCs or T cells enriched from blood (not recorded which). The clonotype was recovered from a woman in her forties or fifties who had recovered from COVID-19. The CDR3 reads CASSQDGFNYGYTF. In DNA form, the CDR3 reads TGTGCCAGCAGCCAAGATGGCTTTAACTATGGCTACACCTTC.